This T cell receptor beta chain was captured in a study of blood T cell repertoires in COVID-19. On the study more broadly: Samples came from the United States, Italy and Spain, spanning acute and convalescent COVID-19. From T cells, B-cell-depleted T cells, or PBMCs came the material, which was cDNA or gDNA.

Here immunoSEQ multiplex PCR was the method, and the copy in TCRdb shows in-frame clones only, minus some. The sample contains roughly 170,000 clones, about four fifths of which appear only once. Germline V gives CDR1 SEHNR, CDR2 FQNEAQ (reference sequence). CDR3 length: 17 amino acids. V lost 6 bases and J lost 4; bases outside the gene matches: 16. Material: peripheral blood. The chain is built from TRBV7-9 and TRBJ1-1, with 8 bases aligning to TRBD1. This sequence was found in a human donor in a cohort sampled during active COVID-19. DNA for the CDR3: TGTGCCAGCAGGGCCGACGGACAGGGTCCCTGGAGCACTGAAGCTTTCTTT. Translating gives CASRADGQGPWSTEAFF.